The 30 T cell receptor beta chains below come from one sample, sequenced in a study of blood T cell repertoires in COVID-19. Some clones are missing from TCRdb's copy, which holds only in-frame ones; the method was immunoSEQ multiplex PCR. The sample has fewer than 350,000 clones, approximately 91% seen once. Material: PBMCs or T cells enriched from blood (not recorded which). The source is a woman aged 40 to 55 with acute COVID-19.

V gene TRBV2 combines with J gene TRBJ1-5; no reliable D call. The CDR3 runs 15 residues. Germline CDR1 SNHLY, CDR2 FYNNEI. Trimming removed 3 bases from V and 0 bases from J, with 9 bases in between. CDR3 residues: CASSEHGYSNQPQHF. The CDR3 DNA reads TGTGCCAGCAGTGAGCACGGTTATAGCAATCAGCCCCAGCATTTT.

J is TRBJ2-1 and V is TRBV5-1, with D possibly TRBD1 on 5 matching bases. Trimming cost V 2 bases and J 5 bases, with 11 bases left between them. This CDR3 contains 14 residues. The germline gives CDR1 SGHRS, CDR2 YFSETQ. Here the CDR3 reads CASSLAPGNNEQFF. DNA of the CDR3: TGCGCCAGCAGCTTAGCCCCAGGGAACAATGAGCAGTTCTTC.

The chain recombines TRBV6-5 with TRBJ2-3, with D possibly TRBD2 on 5 matching bases. V gave up 2 bases and J gave up 7 bases, with 16 bases separating them. CDR3 length: 15 residues. Germline assignment: CDR1 MNHEY and CDR2 SVGAGI. The CDR3, as DNA: TGTGCCAGCAGTTACGGAGGTACCCACGCAAATACGCAGTATTTT. Protein: CASSYGGTHANTQYF.

The chain joins TRBV9 to TRBJ1-2, with 8 bases matching TRBD1. V was pared by 4 bases and J by 5 bases, with 4 bases of the junction left unmatched. Germline V gives CDR1 SGDLS, CDR2 YYNGEE. The CDR3 runs 13 residues. The CDR3 protein is CASSPRQGYGYTF. The CDR3 DNA reads TGTGCCAGCAGCCCGCGACAGGGGTATGGCTACACCTTC.

This sequence joins TRBV12-3 or TRBV12-4 and TRBJ1-5; 9 bases fit TRBD1. V trimming: 6 bases; J trimming: 6 bases; junction bases outside the gene matches: 3. This CDR3 has 13 amino acids. The CDR3 DNA reads TGTGCCAGCAGACGACAGGGGGTTCAGCCCCAGCATTTT. Residues: CASRRQGVQPQHF.

This rearrangement joins TRBV28 to TRBJ1-4; TRBD1 aligns across 9 bases. CDR1 and CDR2 (germline): MDHEN, SYDVKM. V lost 6 bases to trimming and J lost 5 bases; unmatched junction nucleotides: 4. This CDR3 region has 14 residues. CDR3 amino acids: CASSGGTGNEKLFF. CDR3 nucleotide sequence: TGTGCCAGCAGCGGGGGGACAGGGAATGAAAAACTGTTTTTT.

This chain links TRBV27 with TRBJ1-5, with TRBD1 matching over 10 bases. This CDR3 contains 19 residues. The V segment lost 6 bases and the J segment 0 bases; nucleotides outside the gene matches: 14. Germline V gene data show CDR1 as MNHEY and CDR2 as SMNVEV (reference sequence). The DNA of the CDR3 is TGTGCCAGCAGAGTTCTCCCCCTGGGACAGGGGTCTAGCAATCAGCCCCAGCATTTT. Its protein is CASRVLPLGQGSSNQPQHF.

CDR3 in DNA: TGTGCCAGCAGCCCGACGGCCCTGGGCCCCTACGAGCAGTACTTC. Its protein product is CASSPTALGPYEQYF. The chain carries TRBV28 and TRBJ2-7, with D unresolved. V was trimmed by 6 bases and J by 2 bases, leaving 17 bases between them. Looked up from germline, CDR1 is MDHEN and CDR2 is SYDVKM. The CDR3 runs to 15 residues. Based on the CDR3 plus reference TRBV28 and TRBJ2-7, the full variable domain is DVKVTQSSRYLVKRTGEKVFLECVQDMDHENMFWYRQDPGLGLRLIYFSYDVKMKEKGDIPEGYSVSREKKERFSLILESASTNQTSMYLCASSPTALGPYEQYFGPGTRLTVT.

The V and J genes are TRBV5-4 and TRBJ2-5; no clear D gene. Germline loops: CDR1 SGHNT, CDR2 YYREEE (reference sequence). V lost 3 bases to trimming and J lost 2 bases, with 8 bases between them. CDR3 length: 13 residues. CDR3 residues: CASSSYIQETQYF. In DNA form, the CDR3 reads TGTGCCAGCAGCTCATACATTCAAGAGACCCAGTACTTC. Full variable domain (missing parts from reference TRBV5-4 and TRBJ2-5): ETGVTQSPTHLIKTRGQQVTLRCSSQSGHNTVSWYQQALGQGPQFIFQYYREEENGRGNFPPRFSGLQFPNYSSELNVNALELDDSALYLCASSSYIQETQYFGPGTRLLVL.

The rearrangement uses TRBV7-9 and TRBJ1-6, with D possibly TRBD1 on 6 matching bases. Per germline, CDR1 SEHNR and CDR2 FQNEAQ (reference sequence). The CDR3 extends over 17 amino acids. V lost 5 bases and J lost 0, with 14 bases in between. The CDR3 DNA reads TGTGCCAGCAGCGCACAGGGTTACGGCTCCTATAATTCACCCCTCCACTTT. Its translation: CASSAQGYGSYNSPLHF.

This chain joins TRBV2 and TRBJ1-6; no clear D gene. Per germline, CDR1 SNHLY and CDR2 FYNNEI. The CDR3 length is 12 residues. Trimming took off 4 bases at V and 12 bases at J, with 10 bases between the two ends. CDR3 loop: CASSANALPLHF. CDR3 nucleotides: TGTGCCAGCAGTGCCAACGCGTTACCCCTCCACTTT.

J is TRBJ2-1 and V is TRBV5-1; the match to TRBD2 covers 9 bases. This CDR3 spans 15 amino acids. Germline V gene sequence: CDR1 SGHRS, CDR2 YFSETQ. The V segment lost 2 bases and the J segment 0 bases; nucleotides outside the gene matches: 0. The DNA of the CDR3 is TGCGCCAGCAGCTTTAGCGGGAGCTCCTACAATGAGCAGTTCTTC. It codes for CASSFSGSSYNEQFF.

V gene TRBV2 combines with J gene TRBJ1-3; 7 bases are a match to TRBD1. This CDR3 has 16 residues. In germline, CDR1 is SNHLY, CDR2 FYNNEI. V dropped 5 bases and J dropped 0; count of bases not matched to a gene: 7. CDR3 protein: CASSRQGLSSGNTIYF. CDR3 in DNA: TGTGCCAGCAGTCGACAGGGCCTGAGCTCTGGAAACACCATATATTTT. The whole variable domain, filled in from reference TRBV2 and TRBJ1-3, reads EPEVTQTPSHQVTQMGQEVILRCVPISNHLYFYWYRQILGQKVEFLVSFYNNEISEKSEIFDDQFSVERPDGSNFTLKIRSTKLEDSAMYFCASSRQGLSSGNTIYFGEGSWLTVV.

In its sample, this clone was seen once. V usage is TRBV7-9 and J usage is TRBJ2-1, with TRBD2 identical over 13 bases. CDR1 is SEHNR, CDR2 FQNEAQ, per germline (reference sequence). CDR3 length: 15 amino acids. V trimming: 7 bases; J trimming: 7 bases; junction bases outside the gene matches: 7. The CDR3 region is CASTPGLAGLNEQFF. The CDR3 DNA sequence: TGTGCCAGCACCCCGGGACTAGCGGGGTTAAATGAGCAGTTCTTC. Supplemented by reference TRBV7-9 and TRBJ2-1, the full variable domain reads DTGVSQNPRHKITKRGQNVTFRCDPISEHNRLYWYRQTLGQGPEFLTYFQNEAQLEKSRLLSDRFSAERPKGSFSTLEIQRTEQGDSAMYLCASTPGLAGLNEQFFGPGTRLTVL.

This clone was found once. This sequence joins TRBV6-6 and TRBJ2-6; perhaps TRBD1 as D (7 bases). The CDR3 runs to 18 residues. V was pared by 5 bases and J by 10 bases, with 27 bases between. Per germline, CDR1 MNHNY and CDR2 SVGAGI (reference sequence). The CDR3 region has the DNA TGTGCCAGCAGTCTAAGGGGGACAGACGGGACTTACCTTAACGTCCTGACTTTC. Protein product: CASSLRGTDGTYLNVLTF.

In this sample, this clone turned up once. This chain connects TRBV19 to TRBJ1-1, with a possible D match to TRBD1 (6 bases). CDR1 is LNHDA and CDR2 is SQIVND in the germline V gene (reference sequence). With 9 bases removed from V and 5 bases from J, the gap between germline ends came to 19 bases. There are 14 residues in the CDR3. This chain's CDR3 is CASYKWNQGTEAFF. Here the CDR3 DNA reads TGTGCCAGCTATAAGTGGAACCAGGGGACTGAAGCTTTCTTT.

This clone was detected once. The rearrangement joins TRBV5-1 to TRBJ1-1, with D uncertain. Trimming left V 0 bases short and J 6 bases short, with 9 bases between. The CDR3 loop spans 13 amino acids. Germline values: CDR1 SGHRS, CDR2 YFSETQ. Here the CDR3 reads CASSLAGFSEAFF. The CDR3 DNA reads as TGCGCCAGCAGCTTGGCTGGCTTCTCTGAAGCTTTCTTT.

The chain uses TRBV4-3 and TRBJ1-6; D possibly corresponds to TRBD1 (5 bases). From germline, CDR1 is LGHNA and CDR2 YSLEER. This CDR3 is built from 14 residues. Trimming left V 0 bases short and J 7 bases short, with 7 bases between. CDR3 residues: CASSQEPGNSPLHF. DNA for the CDR3: TGCGCCAGCAGCCAAGAACCAGGGAATTCACCCCTCCACTTT.

The chain links TRBV5-5 to TRBJ2-1; D is perhaps TRBD2 (6 bases). Trimming removed 0 bases from V and 0 bases from J, with 16 bases in between. Germline CDR1 reads SGHKS; CDR2 reads YYEKEE (reference sequence). The CDR3 has 18 residues. This CDR3 is CASSLGDPGLSSYNEQFF. As DNA, the CDR3 is TGTGCCAGCAGCTTGGGGGATCCGGGACTCAGCTCCTACAATGAGCAGTTCTTC. The whole variable domain, remainder taken from reference TRBV5-5 and TRBJ2-1, is DAGVTQSPTHLIKTRGQQVTLRCSPISGHKSVSWYQQVLGQGPQFIFQYYEKEERGRGNFPDRFSARQFPNYSSELNVNALLLGDSALYLCASSLGDPGLSSYNEQFFGPGTRLTVL.

The chain employs TRBV7-9 and TRBJ2-3; 8 bases align to TRBD1. Trimming at V came to 5 bases and at J to 5 bases, leaving 6 bases not matched to a gene. The CDR3 contains 14 residues. The germline gives CDR1 SEHNR, CDR2 FQNEAQ (reference sequence). CDR3 coding DNA: TGTGCCAGCAGCCCCGACAGGGGAGGAGATACGCAGTATTTT. It codes for CASSPDRGGDTQYF.

V and J are TRBV7-2 and TRBJ1-1; 8 bases match TRBD1. Germline loops: CDR1 SGHTA, CDR2 FQGNSA. The V segment lost 4 bases and the J segment 0 bases; nucleotides outside the gene matches: 1. The CDR3 runs 14 residues. The CDR3 nucleotides read TGTGCCAGCAGCTGGGACAGGATGAACACTGAAGCTTTCTTT. It yields the protein CASSWDRMNTEAFF.

The V call is TRBV24-1, the J call TRBJ2-3, with TRBD1 matching over 8 bases. V gave up 5 bases and J gave up 4 bases; unmatched junction bases: 7. The CDR3 runs to 15 residues. Germline V gives CDR1 KGHDR, CDR2 SFDVKD. CDR3 region: CATSGADRGADTQYF. In nucleotides, the CDR3 is TGTGCCACCAGTGGGGCAGACAGGGGTGCAGATACGCAGTATTTT.

The CDR3 loop is CASKGWRNEQYF. As DNA, the CDR3 is TGTGCCAGCAAAGGGTGGAGGAACGAGCAGTACTTC. This chain uses TRBV12-3 or TRBV12-4 with TRBJ2-7; D may be TRBD2 (5 bases). V dropped 7 bases and J dropped 5 bases, with 12 bases sitting between them. The CDR3 length is 12 residues.

Comments on this clone: This sample also contains other DNA sequences that code for the same CDR3. The rearrangement joins TRBV19 to TRBJ2-7; D not certain. V shed 6 bases and J shed 3 bases, with 9 bases lying between them. The CDR3 sequence is 12 residues long. Germline-derived CDR1 and CDR2 are LNHDA and SQIVND (reference sequence). The CDR3 loop is CASSDTGYEQYF. In DNA form, the CDR3 reads TGTGCCAGTAGCGATACGGGCTACGAGCAGTACTTC.

V is TRBV9 and J is TRBJ2-2; TRBD1 matches 9 bases. After removal of 3 bases from V and 6 bases from J, the junction contained 6 bases not matched to a gene. The CDR3 runs 15 residues. From germline, CDR1 is SGDLS and CDR2 YYNGEE. DNA of the CDR3: TGTGCCAGCAGCGCTAGGACAGGGGAAGCCGGGGAGCTGTTTTTT. Its protein product is CASSARTGEAGELFF. Combining the CDR3 with reference TRBV9 and TRBJ2-2 gives the whole variable domain DSGVTQTPKHLITATGQRVTLRCSPRSGDLSVYWYQQSLDQGLQFLIQYYNGEERAKGNILERFSAQQFPDLHSELNLSSLELGDSALYFCASSARTGEAGELFFGEGSRLTVL.

This sequence joins TRBV5-1 and TRBJ1-1, with D unresolved. Germline V gene lookup returns CDR1 SGHRS and CDR2 YFSETQ. V was cut by 4 bases and J by 4 bases, with 11 bases left in between. This CDR3 spans 13 amino acids. DNA of the CDR3: TGCGCCAGCAGCGGTAGGGAGGGCACTGAAGCTTTCTTT. Translation: CASSGREGTEAFF.

This chain uses TRBV7-6 with TRBJ1-6, with D possibly being TRBD1 (5 bases). The V end lost 4 bases, the J end lost 4 bases, and 8 bases lay between the germline ends. CDR1 and CDR2 from the germline V gene are SGHVS and FNYEAQ. The length of the CDR3 is 14 residues. The CDR3, as DNA: TGTGCCAGCAGCTCCGGGACTTATAATTCACCCCTCCACTTT. Protein sequence: CASSSGTYNSPLHF.

This clone occurred once. The rearrangement uses TRBV19 and TRBJ2-1, with 8 bases lining up with TRBD1. Germline V gives CDR1 LNHDA, CDR2 SQIVND (reference sequence). V trimming: 4 bases; J trimming: 9 bases; junction bases outside the gene matches: 5. This CDR3 has 13 residues. The CDR3 loop is CASSTDRVGEQFF. CDR3 DNA: TGTGCCAGTAGTACGGACAGGGTGGGTGAGCAGTTCTTC.

The CDR3 region is CASSQAQGQETQYF. The CDR3 bases are TGCGCCAGCAGCCAAGCACAGGGACAAGAGACCCAGTACTTC. V gene TRBV4-1 combines with J gene TRBJ2-5; possibly TRBD1 for D (6 bases). Germline V lookup: CDR1 MGHRA, CDR2 YSYEKL. Trimming left V 1 base short and J 2 bases short, with 8 bases between. The CDR3 is 14 residues long.

The rearrangement joins TRBV19 to TRBJ1-2, with 8 bases aligning to TRBD1. The CDR3 totals 13 residues. CDR1 is LNHDA and CDR2 is SQIVND in the germline V gene (reference sequence). The J segment lost 8 bases and the V segment lost 4 bases, leaving 6 bases of the junction unmatched. The chain's CDR3 is CASSTTTGGGYTF. CDR3 DNA: TGTGCCAGTAGTACGACAACAGGGGGAGGCTACACCTTC.